Below, 18 T cell receptor beta chains from the same sample are listed, as sequenced in a study of early T cells in non-severe SARS-CoV-2 infection. TCRdb passed the 5' RACE reads through MiXCR, listing each CDR3 protein once. The sample includes roughly 69,000 distinct CDR3 sequences, approximately 9.1% seen only once; the top ten take about 16%. Material: whole blood, obtained at baseline. Receptors were obtained from an adult who was a healthcare worker with PCR-confirmed SARS-CoV-2 infection or an uninfected control (not recorded which).

With respect to this clonotype: A much larger clonotype is one base distant, so this may be a read error. The rearrangement uses TRBV9 and TRBJ2-7, with D hard to call. The CDR3 runs 15 residues. Germline V CDR1 and CDR2: SGDLS, YYNGEE. The CDR3 is CVSSVEVDNSYEQYF. The CDR3 DNA is TGTGTCAGCAGCGTAGAGGTCGACAACTCCTACGAGCAGTACTTC.

This clonotype appeared many times. The genes are TRBV12-3 or TRBV12-4 and TRBJ2-7, with 8 bases lining up with TRBD1. CDR3 length equals 15 residues. J gave up 0 bases and V 3 bases, and 4 bases lay outside the gene matches. CDR3 sequence reads: CASSLRDRLSYEQYF. CDR3 bases: TGTGCCAGCAGTTTGAGGGACAGGCTCTCCTACGAGCAGTACTTC.

The table lists this clonotype with many counts. The V and J genes are TRBV29-1 and TRBJ1-1, with 7 bases identical to TRBD1. V dropped 0 bases and J dropped 3; count of bases not matched to a gene: 1. The CDR3 loop spans 13 amino acids. Germline V gives CDR1 SQVTM, CDR2 ANQGSEA. CDR3 amino acids: CSVEDGQDTEAFF. In nucleotides, the CDR3 is TGCAGCGTTGAAGATGGACAGGACACTGAAGCTTTCTTT.

The rearrangement links TRBV7-6 to TRBJ1-1; 10 bases are shared with TRBD1. The CDR3 runs 16 residues. Per germline, CDR1 SGHVS and CDR2 FNYEAQ. The V gene end was trimmed by 8 bases and the J gene end by 0 bases; junction bases not matched to a gene: 9. This CDR3 reads CASGQTGGALNTEAFF. The CDR3 DNA reads TGTGCCAGCGGTCAGACAGGGGGCGCGTTGAACACTGAAGCTTTCTTT.

This clonotype was detected a few times. This rearrangement joins TRBV11-2 to TRBJ1-4, with D tentatively TRBD1 (6 bases). The CDR3 sequence is 15 residues long. Trimming removed 6 bases at V and 1 base at J, with 12 bases between. Looked up from germline, CDR1 is SGHAT and CDR2 is FQNNGV. The CDR3 sequence is CASSPSTGTNEKLFF. CDR3 nucleotides: TGTGCCAGCAGTCCCTCGACAGGAACTAATGAAAAACTGTTTTTT. The full variable domain, in which reference TRBV11-2 and TRBJ1-4 provide the parts outside the CDR3, is EAGVAQSPRYKIIEKRQSVAFWCNPISGHATLYWYQQILGQGPKLLIQFQNNGVVDDSQLPKDRFSAERLKGVDSTLKIQPAKLEDSAVYLCASSPSTGTNEKLFFGSGTQLSVL.

This clonotype came up many times. The CDR3 region is CASSRASEATSYNEQFF. The CDR3 region has the DNA TGTGCCAGCAGCCGAGCTAGCGAGGCGACCTCCTACAATGAGCAGTTCTTC. The chain carries TRBV5-6 and TRBJ2-1; tentative D call: TRBD2 (6 bases). V dropped 4 bases and J dropped 0 bases, with 17 bases sitting between them. This CDR3 is built from 17 residues. The V gene's germline CDR1 is SGHDT and CDR2 YYEEEE. Looking up the rest from reference TRBV5-6 and TRBJ2-1 gives the full variable domain: DAGVTQSPTHLIKTRGQQVTLRCSPKSGHDTVSWYQQALGQGPQFIFQYYEEEERQRGNFPDRFSGHQFPNYSSELNVNALLLGDSALYLCASSRASEATSYNEQFFGPGTRLTVL.

The chain joins TRBV29-1 to TRBJ2-1; TRBD1 agrees at 7 bases. Unmatched junction bases numbered 5, after V lost 7 bases and J lost 2 bases. Germline V gene sequence: CDR1 SQVTM, CDR2 ANQGSEA. CDR3 length: 13 amino acids. The DNA for the CDR3 is TGCAGCGCTGACAGGGTCGCCTACAATGAGCAGTTCTTC. It specifies CSADRVAYNEQFF.

This clonotype was counted ten times or more. This chain links TRBV4-3 with TRBJ1-4, with unresolved D. This CDR3 is built from 16 residues. Germline CDR1 reads LGHNA; CDR2 reads YSLEER. The ends were cut back, 0 bases at V and 5 bases at J, with 13 bases in the middle. The CDR3 protein is CASSQDRAVKNEKLFF. In DNA, the CDR3 is TGCGCCAGCAGCCAAGATAGGGCAGTTAAAAATGAAAAACTGTTTTTT.

This clonotype appeared many times. The chain combines TRBV20-1 with TRBJ2-1; TRBD1 or TRBD2 may be the D gene (5 bases each). V lost 3 bases to trimming and J lost 6 bases, with 12 bases between them. The germline gives CDR1 DFQATT, CDR2 SNEGSKA (reference sequence). This CDR3 comprises 13 residues. Here the CDR3 reads CSARGRLGNEQFF. As DNA, the CDR3 is TGCAGTGCTAGGGGACGCCTTGGCAATGAGCAGTTCTTC.

The chain combines TRBV19 with TRBJ2-2, with 9 bases lining up with TRBD1. CDR1 and CDR2 (germline): LNHDA, SQIVND (reference sequence). V was pared by 6 bases and J by 13 bases, with 3 bases of the junction left unmatched. The CDR3 has 11 residues. CDR3 DNA sequence: TGTGCCAGTAGGTCGGGACAGGGGCTGTTTTTT. This gives the protein CASRSGQGLFF.

This clonotype was seen repeatedly, ten times or more. Here the CDR3 reads CASSDQDRAGELFF. CDR3 in DNA: TGTGCCAGCAGTGATCAGGATCGGGCCGGGGAGCTGTTTTTT. The chain couples TRBV2 to TRBJ2-2; D is ambiguous. Germline loops: CDR1 SNHLY, CDR2 FYNNEI. V dropped 3 bases and J dropped 6 bases, with 11 bases sitting between them. This CDR3 spans 14 amino acids.

This clonotype has only a few counts. This chain connects TRBV4-1 to TRBJ2-2; possibly TRBD1 or TRBD2 for D (6 bases each). Trimming removed 7 bases from V and 6 bases from J, with 18 bases in between. CDR3 length: 15 residues. Per the germline V gene, CDR1 is MGHRA and CDR2 is YSYEKL. CDR3 loop: CASKFRGQGPGELFF. The CDR3 region has the DNA TGCGCCAGCAAGTTTCGGGGGCAGGGGCCCGGGGAGCTGTTTTTT.

This clonotype was seen only a few times. The V gene is TRBV18, the J gene TRBJ2-1, with 10 bases lining up with TRBD1. CDR3 length equals 16 residues. The V and J ends lost 1 base and 8 bases, in that order; junction bases with no gene match: 8. CDR1 is KGHSH, CDR2 LQKENI, per germline. Here the CDR3 reads CASSPRSMTGGHEQFF. CDR3 DNA: TGTGCCAGCTCACCACGATCTATGACAGGGGGCCATGAGCAGTTCTTC.

The chain carries TRBV7-9 and TRBJ2-3; the match to TRBD1 covers 7 bases. V dropped 5 bases and J dropped 2; count of bases not matched to a gene: 7. In germline, CDR1 is SEHNR, CDR2 FQNEAQ (reference sequence). The CDR3 runs 15 residues. Here the CDR3 reads CASSLQGTVTDTQYF. The CDR3 region has the DNA TGTGCCAGCAGCCTACAGGGGACAGTCACAGATACGCAGTATTTT.

In this sample, this clonotype turned up a few times. The chain employs TRBV7-9 and TRBJ2-1, with a weak D call TRBD2 (5 bases). The CDR3 is made up of 13 amino acids. CDR1 and CDR2 from the germline V gene are SEHNR and FQNEAQ (reference sequence). V lost 5 bases, J lost 4 bases, and 9 bases lay in between. CDR3: CASSHREYNEQFF. The CDR3 DNA reads TGTGCCAGCAGCCACCGGGAATACAATGAGCAGTTCTTC.

There are many counts of this clonotype. The chain is built from TRBV7-2 and TRBJ1-4; TRBD1 might be the D (6 bases). The CDR3 sequence is 14 residues long. Trimming removed 3 bases at V and 5 bases at J, with 10 bases between. CDR1 is SGHTA, CDR2 FQGNSA, per germline. The CDR3 nucleotides read TGTGCCAGCAGCTTCAGGGGTGGCAATGAAAAACTGTTTTTT. It is translated as CASSFRGGNEKLFF.

The table lists this clonotype with many counts. The CDR3 DNA follows: TGTGCCAGCAGCTCCCGCCGACTAGCGGGATACGAGCAGTACTTC. This translates into CASSSRRLAGYEQYF. V usage is TRBV7-2 and J usage is TRBJ2-7; the match to TRBD2 covers 11 bases. Per the germline V gene, CDR1 is SGHTA and CDR2 is FQGNSA. The CDR3 consists of 15 residues. J gave up 4 bases and V 4 bases, and 6 bases lay outside the gene matches. The variable domain in full, with the rest retrieved from reference TRBV7-2 and TRBJ2-7, is GAGVSQSPSNKVTEKGKDVELRCDPISGHTALYWYRQSLGQGLEFLIYFQGNSAPDKSGLPSDRFSAERTGGSVSTLTIQRTQQEDSAVYLCASSSRRLAGYEQYFGPGTRLTVT.

This clonotype was seen a few times. The rearrangement uses TRBV7-9 and TRBJ1-1; a weak D match, TRBD1 (5 bases). The CDR3 is made up of 13 amino acids. Germline assignment: CDR1 SEHNR and CDR2 FQNEAQ (reference sequence). The ends were cut back, 4 bases at V and 10 bases at J, with 16 bases in the middle. CDR3 nucleotide sequence: TGTGCCAGCAGCTACACAGGACTCGAGGGAGCTTTCTTT. Translation gives CASSYTGLEGAFF. The whole variable domain, remainder taken from reference TRBV7-9 and TRBJ1-1, is DTGVSQNPRHKITKRGQNVTFRCDPISEHNRLYWYRQTLGQGPEFLTYFQNEAQLEKSRLLSDRFSAERPKGSFSTLEIQRTEQGDSAMYLCASSYTGLEGAFFGQGTRLTVV.